This TCR beta chain was retrieved from a study of shared clonotypes between healthy human individuals (dated by TCRdb to 2018 to 2020). At the level of the whole study: The cohort comprised a couple of women and a few men aged 18 to 49 years. Per donor, three plates each were used for CD4 naive and CD4 memory, two for CD8 naive, and one for CD8 memory. The study deeply sequenced blood TCR repertoires of about 5 healthy adults to estimate repertoire size and the extent of clonotype sharing between individuals. To increase sequencing depth and limit assay-specific biases, TCR repertoire library preparation and sequencing were carried out by different laboratories using diverse techniques. Each donor's leukapheresis produced roughly between roughly 0.94 and 9.5 billion PBMCs. Paper-wide results and their limitations: Estimated clonotype richness was generally larger for naive than for memory subsets. Only blood was sampled, and tissue TCR repertoires likely differ from those in blood. Even with the large sequencing depth, rarefaction of the sorted-subset datasets indicated that sequencing was incomplete. Compared with non-shared clonotypes, clonotypes shared by all four sorted-subset donors had higher generation probabilities. Approximately 5% of naive CD4, around 3.6% of naive CD8, approximately 2% of memory CD4, and about 0.4% of memory CD8 clonotypes were shared across four donors. Pairwise subsampling led to the expectation that sequencing depth would affect the degree of clonotype sharing among donors. The genetic and exposure-history diversity represented was limited by the small number of donors.

According to the germline V gene (reference sequence), CDR1 reads MNHEY and CDR2 reads SMNVEV. Measured from the cysteine to the phenylalanine, the CDR3 is 14 residues long. Of all the DNA, just the CDR3 is kept, 42 bases in frame from base 1. Trimming takes 5 bases from V and 6 bases from J, and the germline ends sit 15 bases apart. Using the deep immunoSEQ assay, TCR CDR3 regions were amplified from genomic DNA by multiplex PCR. Extracted genomic DNA from each cell subset was distributed evenly across all wells of several immunoSEQ 96-well plates, and each plate was treated as a replicate. For sorted subsets, each replicate PCR was loaded with 200 to 250 ng genomic DNA, equivalent to 32,000 or so T cell genomes. The purified libraries were quantified using a Qubit 3.0 fluorometer, sized with a Bioanalyzer 2100, and then quantified again using the KAPA Library Quantification kit. Every immunoSEQ 96-well plate was sequenced on a separate single-read 150-cycle Illumina NextSeq 550 flow cell. On the authors' methods: Because the immunoSEQ output held only junctional sequences and lacked quality scores, the filtering could not match the filtering applied to full-length reads. Sequences were annotated with PyIR, a Python wrapper for IgBLAST v1.9, using IMGT germline references to assign V/J genes and CDR3. Any read was removed if the V/J assignment was weak (E-value above 1e-6), the CDR3 was missing, or the read contained stop codons, out-of-frame junctions, or ambiguous translated residues. V3J clonotypes were defined as sequences sharing the same inferred V gene, J gene, and CDR3 amino acid sequence. To compute the percentage overlap between repertoires, the number of shared unique clonotypes was divided by the size of the smaller repertoire. RTK rarefaction, the Chao1 estimator, and Recon v2.1 estimates of unobserved clonotypes were used to assess repertoire richness. Generation probabilities were computed with OLGA for all TCRbeta clonotypes obtained by the gDNA method from several donors. Sourced from immuneACCESS, this table was stored by TCRdb with only in-frame sequences that have V and J called. A share of the clones is absent; for the studies checked, an unresolved V gene accounts for under half, and the remainder has no known explanation. That table furnishes V, J and clone size, whereas the DNA furnished D and trimming. This sample comprises over 2,000,000 clones, approximately 92% of them detected only once. 1.5% to 2% of the sample belongs to the ten largest clones.

To note about this clone: Its antigen remains undetermined. Base qualities are not provided; no much larger clone lies one nucleotide away.

CD8 naive samples consisted of CD45RO-negative cells that were positively selected for CCR7, yielding a CD45RA+CCR7+ population without TemRA cells. The donors were healthy, HIV-negative adults with no recently reported acute infections or vaccinations. Every donor was a Caucasian adult living in Nashville, Tennessee, USA. Blood was obtained by leukapheresis, after which PBMCs were separated by Ficoll-Histopaque density gradient centrifugation and cryopreserved in liquid nitrogen vapor phase. Analytical flow cytometry was used to check the purity and quantity of every magnetically sorted T cell population. From each sorted fraction, genomic DNA was isolated and quantified by UV absorbance on a Nanodrop 2000c.

The chain joins TRBV27 to TRBJ2-3, with no confident D gene call. Sequenced: naive CD8+ T cells from PBMCs. The meaning of the sample's cell subset or site label: CD45RA+CCR7+. This TCR was sampled from a man between 18 and 35 years old in good health. Some clones in this sample may be carry-over from other donors' samples. CDR3 region: CASSPLGIPDTQYF. Read as DNA, the sequence is TGTGCCAGCAGTCCCTTGGGGATCCCCGATACGCAGTATTTT.